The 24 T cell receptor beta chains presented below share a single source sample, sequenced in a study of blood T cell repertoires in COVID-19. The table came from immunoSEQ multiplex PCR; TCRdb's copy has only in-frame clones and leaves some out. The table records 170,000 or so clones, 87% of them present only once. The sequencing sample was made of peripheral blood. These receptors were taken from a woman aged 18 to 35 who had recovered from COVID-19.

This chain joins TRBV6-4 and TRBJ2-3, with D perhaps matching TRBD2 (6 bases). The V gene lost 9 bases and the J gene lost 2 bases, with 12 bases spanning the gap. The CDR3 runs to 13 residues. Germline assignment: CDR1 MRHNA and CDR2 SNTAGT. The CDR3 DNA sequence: TGTGCCAGTGGCACTAGCCCCACAGATACGCAGTATTTT. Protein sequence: CASGTSPTDTQYF.

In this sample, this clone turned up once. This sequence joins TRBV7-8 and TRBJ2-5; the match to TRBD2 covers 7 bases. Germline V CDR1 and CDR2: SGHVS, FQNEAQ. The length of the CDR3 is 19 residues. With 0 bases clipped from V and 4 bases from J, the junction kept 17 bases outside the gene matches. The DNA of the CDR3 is TGTGCCAGCAGCTTAGCGGCGGTTGGCGGGAGCTTTGAACGAGAGACCCAGTACTTC. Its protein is CASSLAAVGGSFERETQYF.

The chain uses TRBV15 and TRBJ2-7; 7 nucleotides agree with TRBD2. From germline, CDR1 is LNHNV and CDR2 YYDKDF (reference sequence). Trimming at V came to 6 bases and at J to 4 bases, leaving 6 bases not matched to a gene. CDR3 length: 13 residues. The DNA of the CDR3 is TGTGCCACCAGTCAGGCGGGGGAGTACGAGCAGTACTTC. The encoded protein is CATSQAGEYEQYF. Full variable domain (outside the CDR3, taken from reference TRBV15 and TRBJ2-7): DAMVIQNPRYQVTQFGKPVTLSCSQTLNHNVMYWYQQKSSQAPKLLFHYYDKDFNNEADTPDNFQSRRPNTSFCFLDIRSPGLGDTAMYLCATSQAGEYEQYFGPGTRLTVT.

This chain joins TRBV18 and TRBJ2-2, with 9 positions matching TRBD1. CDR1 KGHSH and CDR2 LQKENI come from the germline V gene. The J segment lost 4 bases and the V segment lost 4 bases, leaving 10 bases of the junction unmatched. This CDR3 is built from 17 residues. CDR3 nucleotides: TGTGCCAGCTCACAGATCCCGGGACAGGGTATCACCGGGGAGCTGTTTTTT. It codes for CASSQIPGQGITGELFF.

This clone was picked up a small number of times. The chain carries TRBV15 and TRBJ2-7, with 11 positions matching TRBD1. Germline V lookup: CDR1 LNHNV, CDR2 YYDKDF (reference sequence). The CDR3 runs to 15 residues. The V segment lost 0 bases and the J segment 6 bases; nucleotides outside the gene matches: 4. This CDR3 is CATSRDLGQGGEQYF. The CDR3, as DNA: TGTGCCACCAGCAGAGATCTGGGACAGGGGGGCGAGCAGTACTTC. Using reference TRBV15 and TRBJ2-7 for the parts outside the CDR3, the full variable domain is DAMVIQNPRYQVTQFGKPVTLSCSQTLNHNVMYWYQQKSSQAPKLLFHYYDKDFNNEADTPDNFQSRRPNTSFCFLDIRSPGLGDTAMYLCATSRDLGQGGEQYFGPGTRLTVT.

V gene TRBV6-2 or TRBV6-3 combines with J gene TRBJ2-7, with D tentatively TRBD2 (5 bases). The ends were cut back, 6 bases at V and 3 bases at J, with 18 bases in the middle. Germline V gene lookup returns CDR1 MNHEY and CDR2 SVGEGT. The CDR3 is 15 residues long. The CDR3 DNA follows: TGTGCCAGCAGCCGGACTGAGGGTCGTGGCTACGAGCAGTACGTC. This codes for CASSRTEGRGYEQYV.

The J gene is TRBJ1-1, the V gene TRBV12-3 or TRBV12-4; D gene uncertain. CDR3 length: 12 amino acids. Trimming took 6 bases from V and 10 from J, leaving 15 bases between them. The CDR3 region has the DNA TGTGCCAGCAGCCCTATGAGAACGCGAGCTTTCTTT. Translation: CASSPMRTRAFF.

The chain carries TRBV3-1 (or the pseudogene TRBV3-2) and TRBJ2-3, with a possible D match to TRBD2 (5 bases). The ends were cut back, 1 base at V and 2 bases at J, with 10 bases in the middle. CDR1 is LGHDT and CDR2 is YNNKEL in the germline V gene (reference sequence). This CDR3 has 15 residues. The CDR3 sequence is CASSQVLAPTDTQYF. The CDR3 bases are TGTGCCAGCAGCCAAGTTCTAGCTCCCACAGATACGCAGTATTTT.

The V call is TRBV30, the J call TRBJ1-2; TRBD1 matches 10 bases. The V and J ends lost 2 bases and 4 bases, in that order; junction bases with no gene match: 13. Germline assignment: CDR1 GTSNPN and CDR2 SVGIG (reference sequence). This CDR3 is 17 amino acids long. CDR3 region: CAWSSTRTGGTAYGYTF. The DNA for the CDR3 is TGTGCCTGGAGTTCTACCCGGACAGGGGGGACGGCCTATGGCTACACCTTC.

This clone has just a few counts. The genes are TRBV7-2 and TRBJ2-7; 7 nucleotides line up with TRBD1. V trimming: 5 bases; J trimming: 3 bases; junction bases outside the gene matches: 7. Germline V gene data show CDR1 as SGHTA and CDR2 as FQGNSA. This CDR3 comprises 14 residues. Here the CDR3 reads CASSERQGGYEQYF. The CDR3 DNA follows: TGTGCCAGCAGCGAAAGACAGGGCGGCTACGAGCAGTACTTC. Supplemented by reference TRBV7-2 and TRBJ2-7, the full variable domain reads GAGVSQSPSNKVTEKGKDVELRCDPISGHTALYWYRQSLGQGLEFLIYFQGNSAPDKSGLPSDRFSAERTGGSVSTLTIQRTQQEDSAVYLCASSERQGGYEQYFGPGTRLTVT.

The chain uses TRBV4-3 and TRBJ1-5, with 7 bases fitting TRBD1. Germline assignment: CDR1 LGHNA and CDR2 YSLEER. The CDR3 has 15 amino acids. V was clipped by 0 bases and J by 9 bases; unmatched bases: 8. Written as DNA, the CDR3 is TGCGCCAGCAGCCAAGATCGGACAGGCCAGTGGCCCCAGCATTTT. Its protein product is CASSQDRTGQWPQHF.

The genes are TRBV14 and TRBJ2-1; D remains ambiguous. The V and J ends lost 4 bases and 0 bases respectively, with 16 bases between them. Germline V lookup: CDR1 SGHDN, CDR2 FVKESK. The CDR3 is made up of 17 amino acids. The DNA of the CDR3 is TGTGCCAGCAGCCCGAGGAGTAGCTCTGGCTCCTACAATGAGCAGTTCTTC. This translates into CASSPRSSSGSYNEQFF.

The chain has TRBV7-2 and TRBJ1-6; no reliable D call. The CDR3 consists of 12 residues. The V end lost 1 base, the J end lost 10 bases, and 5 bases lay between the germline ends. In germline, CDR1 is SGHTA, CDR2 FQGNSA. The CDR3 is CASSLERSPLHF. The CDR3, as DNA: TGTGCCAGCAGCTTAGAACGGTCACCCCTCCACTTT.

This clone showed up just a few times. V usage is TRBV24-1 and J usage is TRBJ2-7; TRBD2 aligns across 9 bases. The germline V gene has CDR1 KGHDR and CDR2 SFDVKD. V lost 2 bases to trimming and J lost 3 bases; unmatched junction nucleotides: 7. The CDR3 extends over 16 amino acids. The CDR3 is CATSDSTGTSFYEQYF. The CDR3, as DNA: TGTGCCACCAGTGATTCAACCGGGACTAGCTTCTACGAGCAGTACTTC.

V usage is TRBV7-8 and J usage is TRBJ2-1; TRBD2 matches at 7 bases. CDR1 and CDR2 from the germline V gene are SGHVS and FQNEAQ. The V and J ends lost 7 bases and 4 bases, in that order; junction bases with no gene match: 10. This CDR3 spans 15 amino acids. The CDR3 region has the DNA TGTGCCAGCATAACTCGGGCTAGCGGATACAATGAGCAGTTCTTC. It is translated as CASITRASGYNEQFF.

CDR3: CASSLNRVAGDEQFF. CDR3 DNA sequence: TGTGCCAGCAGCTTAAATAGGGTAGCGGGAGATGAGCAGTTCTTC. The chain recombines TRBV7-3 with TRBJ2-1; 9 bases map to TRBD2. Trimming at V came to 1 base and at J to 8 bases, leaving 6 bases not matched to a gene. CDR3 length: 15 amino acids. CDR1 and CDR2 from the germline V gene are SGHTA and FQGTGA.

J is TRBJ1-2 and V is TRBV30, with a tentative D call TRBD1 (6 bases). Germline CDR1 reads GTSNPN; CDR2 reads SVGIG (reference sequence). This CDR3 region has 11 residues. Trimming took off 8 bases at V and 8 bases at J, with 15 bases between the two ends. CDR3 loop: CAGHNREGYTF. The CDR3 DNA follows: TGTGCCGGTCATAACAGGGAAGGCTACACCTTC. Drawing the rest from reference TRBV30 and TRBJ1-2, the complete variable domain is SQTIHQWPATLVQPVGSPLSLECTVEGTSNPNLYWYRQAAGRGLQLLFYSVGIGQISSEVPQNLSASRPQDRQFILSSKKLLLSDSGFYLCAGHNREGYTFGSGTRLTVV.

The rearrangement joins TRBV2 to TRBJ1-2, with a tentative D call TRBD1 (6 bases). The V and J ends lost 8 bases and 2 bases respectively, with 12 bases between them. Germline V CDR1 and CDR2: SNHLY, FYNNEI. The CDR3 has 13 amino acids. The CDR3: CASVGGGNYGYTF. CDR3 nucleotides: TGTGCCAGCGTGGGTGGGGGCAACTATGGCTACACCTTC.

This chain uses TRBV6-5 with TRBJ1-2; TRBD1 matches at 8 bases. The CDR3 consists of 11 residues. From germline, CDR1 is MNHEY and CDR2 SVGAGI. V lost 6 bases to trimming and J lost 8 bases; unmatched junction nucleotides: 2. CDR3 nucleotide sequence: TGTGCCAGCAGGACAGGGGAAGGCTACACCTTC. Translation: CASRTGEGYTF.

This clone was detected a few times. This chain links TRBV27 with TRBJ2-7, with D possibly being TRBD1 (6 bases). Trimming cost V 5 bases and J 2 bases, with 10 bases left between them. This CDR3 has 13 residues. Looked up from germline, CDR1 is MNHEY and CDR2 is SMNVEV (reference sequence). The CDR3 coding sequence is TGTGCCAGCAGTGACAGGCCCACCTACGAGCAGTACTTC. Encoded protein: CASSDRPTYEQYF.

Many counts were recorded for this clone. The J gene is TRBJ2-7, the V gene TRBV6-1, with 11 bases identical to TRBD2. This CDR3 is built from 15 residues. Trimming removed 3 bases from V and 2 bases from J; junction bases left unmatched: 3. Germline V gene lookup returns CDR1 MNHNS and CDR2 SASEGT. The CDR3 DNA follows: TGTGCCAGCAGTGACGATAGCGGGGGGGCCTACGAGCAGTACTTC. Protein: CASSDDSGGAYEQYF.

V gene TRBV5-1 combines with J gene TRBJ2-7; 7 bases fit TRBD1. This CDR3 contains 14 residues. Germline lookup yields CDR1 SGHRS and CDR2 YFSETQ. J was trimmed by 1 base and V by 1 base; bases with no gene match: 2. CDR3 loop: CASSLLGQSYEQYV. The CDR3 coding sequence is TGCGCCAGCAGCTTGCTGGGACAGTCCTACGAGCAGTACGTC.

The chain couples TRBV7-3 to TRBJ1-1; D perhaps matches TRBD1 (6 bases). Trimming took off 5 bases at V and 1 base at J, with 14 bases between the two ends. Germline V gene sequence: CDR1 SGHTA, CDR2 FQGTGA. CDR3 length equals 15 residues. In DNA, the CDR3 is TGTGCCAGCAGCCAATCAGGGGTCGGGAACACTGAAGCTTTCTTT. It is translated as CASSQSGVGNTEAFF.

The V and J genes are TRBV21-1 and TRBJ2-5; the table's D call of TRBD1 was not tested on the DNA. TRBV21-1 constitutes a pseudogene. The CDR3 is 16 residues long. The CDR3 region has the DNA TGTGCCAGCAGAAAAGAGCTGGGGGCACACCAAGAGACCCAGTACTTC. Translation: CASRKELGAHQETQYF.